This TCR beta chain was retrieved from a study of vaccination and CD4 T cells after COVID-19. Overall study: At a median 72 days (range 14 to 241) after dose two, post-vaccine samples were obtained. Researchers treated cells with overlapping spike peptides taken from SARS-CoV-2, HCoV-NL63, HCoV-OC43 and HCoV-229E.

The study, taken as a whole, reports: 304 of 307 vaccine-specific clones from convalescent patients were spike mono-reactive.

With respect to this clonotype: Its matching antigen is unknown.

Sequenced with the Oncomine TCR Beta short-read assay was DNA taken from cultured CD4+ T cells. Someone extracted genomic DNA from cultured CD4+ T cells. MiXCR, run by TCRdb on the PCR reads, gives a single entry per CDR3 protein. This sample has 5,000 to 7,500 distinct CDR3 sequences, with under 35% found just once. Treatment in this sample: approximately nine-day PBMC culture with coronavirus spike peptide pools or control peptides (ViraFEST assay). This CDR3 contains 14 residues. The V and J ends lost 5 bases and 10 bases respectively, with 15 bases between them. The receptor's source is a human donor who had recovered from COVID-19. The chain combines TRBV12-3 or TRBV12-4 with TRBJ1-6; no clear D. The sample in question was CD4+ T cells from blood, cultured in vitro, obtained after SARS-CoV-2 vaccination. CDR3 protein: CASSGSGALSPLHF. The CDR3 DNA reads as TGTGCCAGCAGTGGGAGCGGAGCACTCTCACCCCTCCACTTT.